This T cell receptor beta chain was recovered during a study of response to subunit inactivated influenza vaccine. Study observations and caveats: Authors suggested few new T cells are recruited by each seasonal influenza vaccination.

One entry per CDR3 protein results from TCRdb running MiXCR on the RT-PCR reads. This sample has hundreds of thousands of distinct CDR3 sequences; around 16% occur once, and the top ten carry under 14%. This clonotype showed up many times. The antigen remains undetermined. CDR3 length equals 11 residues. Germline V lookup: CDR1 LGHNA, CDR2 YSLEER. Trimming stripped 5 bases from V and 6 bases from J, with 8 bases between. Sequences were derived from PBMCs from blood, sampled 11 to 12 days after vaccination. The sequence derives from a man aged 45-60 years who received an inactivated influenza vaccine. The chain couples TRBV4-3 to TRBJ2-7; weak D call: TRBD2 (5 bases). The CDR3 spells CASSRGGEQYF. CDR3 nucleotides: TGCGCCAGCAGCAGAGGAGGCGAGCAGTACTTC.